A single sample is the source of the 30 T cell receptor beta chains below, sequenced in a study of shared clonotypes between healthy human individuals. The assay was immunoSEQ multiplex PCR, and TCRdb's table has in-frame clones only and misses some. The repertoire has 2.3 million or so clones, roughly 93% of them found once; the top ten carry approximately 0.4%. What was sequenced was naive CD4+ T cells from PBMCs. Documented subset: CD45RA+ positively selected. The receptor set was obtained from a man younger than 30 in good health. Some clones in this sample may be carry-over from other donors' samples.

The rearrangement uses TRBV6-1 and TRBJ2-3, with D perhaps matching TRBD1 (5 bases). V lost 4 bases and J lost 6, with 14 bases in between. Germline V gene lookup returns CDR1 MNHNS and CDR2 SASEGT. The CDR3 consists of 14 residues. The CDR3 region has the DNA TGTGCCAGCAGTGGGCAGACAGCCACCGATACGCAGTATTTT. This codes for CASSGQTATDTQYF.

The chain links TRBV4-3 to TRBJ2-7; no reliable D call. V lost 0 bases and J 3 bases, leaving 9 bases between the germline ends. Germline V gene sequence: CDR1 LGHNA, CDR2 YSLEER. The CDR3 consists of 14 residues. CDR3 bases: TGCGCCAGCAGCCAAGAACAGATACGCTACGAGCAGTACTTC. Amino acids: CASSQEQIRYEQYF.

V and J are TRBV11-2 and TRBJ2-7; TRBD2 might be the D (6 bases). The CDR3 is 15 amino acids. The germline CDR1 and CDR2 sequences are SGHAT and FQNNGV. Trimming left V 0 bases short and J 0 bases short, with 9 bases between. The CDR3 DNA is TGTGCCAGCAGCTTAGAGGGACTGGCCTCCTACGAGCAGTACTTC. It is translated as CASSLEGLASYEQYF.

The chain joins TRBV5-1 to TRBJ2-2; 10 bases line up with TRBD1. Trimming at V came to 8 bases and at J to 5 bases, leaving 9 bases not matched to a gene. Looked up from germline, CDR1 is SGHRS and CDR2 is YFSETQ. There are 15 residues in the CDR3. The CDR3 loop is CASSKGQGRTGELFF. In DNA form, the CDR3 reads TGCGCCAGTTCTAAGGGACAGGGGAGGACCGGGGAGCTGTTTTTT.

As for this clone: The same CDR3 also results from other DNA sequences found in this sample. The rearrangement joins TRBV5-1 to TRBJ2-5, with D uncertain. The V and J ends lost 1 base and 5 bases respectively, with 6 bases between them. Germline-derived CDR1 and CDR2 are SGHRS and YFSETQ. This CDR3 comprises 12 residues. The CDR3 region is CASSLLGETQYF. Here the CDR3 DNA reads TGCGCCAGCAGCTTGTTAGGGGAGACCCAGTACTTC.

The rearrangement joins TRBV5-1 to TRBJ2-3; the match to TRBD2 covers 8 bases. CDR1 and CDR2 from the germline V gene are SGHRS and YFSETQ. This CDR3 spans 13 amino acids. Trimming at V came to 4 bases and at J to 6 bases, leaving 4 bases not matched to a gene. The CDR3 DNA sequence: TGCGCCAGCAGCCGGGAGGGCCCGGATACGCAGTATTTT. It specifies CASSREGPDTQYF.

Concerning this clone itself: Different DNA sequences within this sample yield the same CDR3. V is TRBV19 and J is TRBJ2-7; D is unclear. V lost 4 bases to trimming and J lost 0 bases, with 10 bases between them. This CDR3 is built from 14 residues. Germline assignment: CDR1 LNHDA and CDR2 SQIVND (reference sequence). CDR3 sequence: CASSRAGPSYEQYF. The CDR3 region has the DNA TGTGCCAGTAGTAGGGCCGGGCCCTCCTACGAGCAGTACTTC. Combining the CDR3 with reference TRBV19 and TRBJ2-7 gives the whole variable domain DGGITQSPKYLFRKEGQNVTLSCEQNLNHDAMYWYRQDPGQGLRLIYYSQIVNDFQKGDIAEGYSVSREKKESFPLTVTSAQKNPTAFYLCASSRAGPSYEQYFGPGTRLTVT.

This sequence joins TRBV7-2 and TRBJ2-2, with TRBD1 matching over 9 bases. Losses at the gene ends were 4 bases for V and 7 bases for J; bases not matched to a gene: 7. This CDR3 region has 15 residues. Germline values: CDR1 SGHTA, CDR2 FQGNSA. This chain's CDR3 is CASSYGTGIDGELFF. The CDR3, as DNA: TGTGCCAGCAGCTACGGGACAGGGATTGACGGGGAGCTGTTTTTT.

The rearrangement links TRBV5-4 to TRBJ2-1; D is unclear. Germline CDR1 reads SGHNT; CDR2 reads YYREEE (reference sequence). The CDR3 covers 13 residues. Trimming cost V 4 bases and J 4 bases, with 9 bases left between them. The CDR3, as DNA: TGTGCCAGCAGCCGGAGTGGTTACAATGAGCAGTTCTTC. It yields the protein CASSRSGYNEQFF.

Concerning this clone: The identical CDR3 is also encoded by other nucleotide sequences in the sample. This chain connects TRBV30 to TRBJ1-1, with D maybe TRBD1 (6 bases). This CDR3 has 13 residues. Germline CDR1 reads GTSNPN; CDR2 reads SVGIG (reference sequence). The V end was cut by 0 bases, the J end by 3 bases, with 8 bases between. The CDR3 DNA sequence: TGTGCCTGGAGTGTACAGGGTTACACTGAAGCTTTCTTT. Translation gives CAWSVQGYTEAFF.

The rearrangement joins TRBV27 to TRBJ2-7, with a tentative D call TRBD2 (5 bases). CDR3 length: 14 amino acids. V was pared by 1 base and J by 2 bases, with 9 bases between. Germline-derived CDR1 and CDR2 are MNHEY and SMNVEV (reference sequence). The CDR3 protein is CASSLLSGTYEQYF. For the CDR3, the DNA is TGTGCCAGCAGTTTATTGAGCGGAACCTACGAGCAGTACTTC.

The V and J genes are TRBV7-9 and TRBJ1-4; tentative D call: TRBD1 (6 bases). CDR1 and CDR2 (germline): SEHNR, FQNEAQ (reference sequence). Between the trimmed V and J ends, which lost 3 bases and 5 bases, there was a span of 7 bases. The CDR3 is made up of 13 amino acids. The CDR3, as DNA: TGTGCCAGCAGCTTCGGACAGAATGAAAAACTGTTTTTT. Encoded protein: CASSFGQNEKLFF.

The chain is built from TRBV9 and TRBJ1-1; 7 positions match TRBD1. Germline values: CDR1 SGDLS, CDR2 YYNGEE. The CDR3 is 17 amino acids. V lost 0 bases and J lost 0; bases outside the gene matches: 8. The CDR3 sequence: CASSVGISRGMNTEAFF. CDR3 bases: TGTGCCAGCAGCGTAGGGATCAGCAGGGGGATGAACACTGAAGCTTTCTTT.

The J gene is TRBJ1-1, the V gene TRBV7-8, with D perhaps TRBD1 (6 bases). Deletions cut 4 bases from V and 0 bases from J, with 12 bases between. The CDR3 covers 15 residues. In germline, CDR1 is SGHVS, CDR2 FQNEAQ. The CDR3 coding sequence is TGTGCCAGCAGCTCGACAGGATCAATGAACACTGAAGCTTTCTTT. It codes for CASSSTGSMNTEAFF.

DNA of the CDR3: TGTGCCAGCAGTTTCAAAGCGGGAGTCCCCACAGATACGCAGTATTTT. Residues: CASSFKAGVPTDTQYF. V and J are TRBV27 and TRBJ2-3, with 8 positions matching TRBD2. CDR1 is MNHEY and CDR2 is SMNVEV in the germline V gene (reference sequence). The trim removed 3 bases at V and 2 bases at J, leaving 7 bases unmatched. The CDR3 is 16 residues long.

This rearrangement joins TRBV20-1 to TRBJ2-1; a possible D gene is TRBD2 (5 bases). The germline V gene encodes CDR1 DFQATT and CDR2 SNEGSKA (reference sequence). With 3 bases removed from V and 9 bases from J, the gap between germline ends came to 9 bases. CDR3 length: 11 residues. CDR3 DNA sequence: TGCAGTGCTAGGGGAGCCGGTGAGCAGTTCTTC. Protein product: CSARGAGEQFF.

A note on this clone: Different DNA sequences within this sample yield the same CDR3. The V and J genes are TRBV29-1 and TRBJ2-3, with TRBD2 identical over 7 bases. V gave up 6 bases and J gave up 0 bases; unmatched junction bases: 3. CDR1 is SQVTM, CDR2 ANQGSEA, per germline. The CDR3 runs to 13 residues. The CDR3 sequence: CSVAGRSTDTQYF. The CDR3 nucleotides are TGCAGCGTAGCGGGACGAAGCACAGATACGCAGTATTTT.

V usage is TRBV21-1 and J usage is TRBJ2-7; the D call TRBD1 from the table was never checked on the DNA. TRBV21-1 is assigned pseudogene status. The CDR3 runs 15 residues. CDR3 in amino acids: CASPKMDREVDEQYF. DNA of the CDR3: TGTGCCAGCCCCAAAATGGACAGGGAGGTAGACGAGCAGTACTTC.

The chain joins TRBV5-4 to TRBJ2-1, with D tentatively TRBD1 (5 bases). The CDR3 spans 16 residues. Germline V gene data show CDR1 as SGHNT and CDR2 as YYREEE (reference sequence). Trimming took off 2 bases at V and 0 bases at J, with 12 bases between the two ends. CDR3 nucleotide sequence: TGTGCCAGCAGCTTTCGCCAGGGAAGCTCCTACAATGAGCAGTTCTTC. Translated, it gives CASSFRQGSSYNEQFF.

The chain is built from TRBV5-1 and TRBJ1-2; D is undetermined. The germline V gene has CDR1 SGHRS and CDR2 YFSETQ. This CDR3 comprises 17 residues. Trimming took 0 bases from V and 4 from J, leaving 19 bases between them. CDR3 nucleotide sequence: TGCGCCAGCAGCTTGGGGACGTCCTCCCTTTTTAGCTATGGCTACACCTTC. The encoded protein is CASSLGTSSLFSYGYTF.

For this clone: This CDR3 is also generated by other DNA sequences in the sample. The V call is TRBV29-1, the J call TRBJ1-1; D is unclear. V gave up 5 bases and J gave up 4 bases, with 5 bases separating them. Germline-derived CDR1 and CDR2 are SQVTM and ANQGSEA. This CDR3 is 10 amino acids long. CDR3 loop: CSVSGTEAFF. The DNA for the CDR3 is TGCAGCGTTTCAGGCACTGAAGCTTTCTTT.

The V and J genes are TRBV7-3 and TRBJ2-3, with D possibly TRBD2 on 5 matching bases. Germline V gene data show CDR1 as SGHTA and CDR2 as FQGTGA. V was shortened by 5 bases and J by 4 bases, with 13 bases between the two germline ends. The CDR3 length is 14 residues. The CDR3: CASSILPRADTQYF. Here the CDR3 DNA reads TGTGCCAGCAGCATCCTCCCGAGGGCAGATACGCAGTATTTT.

This clone was counted a few times. The same CDR3 also results from other DNA sequences found in this sample. This chain uses TRBV7-2 with TRBJ1-1, with D unresolved. The CDR3 contains 14 residues. The V end lost 0 bases, the J end lost 1 base, and 6 bases lay between the germline ends. Germline V CDR1 and CDR2: SGHTA, FQGNSA. CDR3 region: CASSLAAGNTEAFF. DNA for the CDR3: TGTGCCAGCAGCTTAGCGGCAGGGAACACTGAAGCTTTCTTT.

The chain uses TRBV28 and TRBJ2-1; D possibly corresponds to TRBD2 (5 bases). Germline CDR1 and CDR2: MDHEN and SYDVKM. V lost 7 bases and J 9 bases, leaving 13 bases between the germline ends. The CDR3 extends over 12 amino acids. This CDR3 is CASKGGRVEQFF. Written as DNA, the CDR3 is TGTGCCAGCAAAGGCGGGCGGGTTGAGCAGTTCTTC.

The chain carries TRBV19 and TRBJ1-2, with D hard to call. Germline V gives CDR1 LNHDA, CDR2 SQIVND (reference sequence). The CDR3 is made up of 15 amino acids. Trimming removed 4 bases from V and 4 bases from J, with 16 bases in between. The CDR3 sequence is CASSTLSSNLYGYTF. The CDR3 DNA reads TGTGCCAGTAGTACCCTTTCGTCCAACCTCTATGGCTACACCTTC.

The DNA of the CDR3 is TGCGCCAGCAGCCCCGACACGTCTTTCTACAATGAGCAGTTCTTC. Protein: CASSPDTSFYNEQFF. This chain links TRBV4-1 with TRBJ2-1; D not certain. The CDR3 contains 15 residues. Germline CDR1 and CDR2: MGHRA and YSYEKL. V was pared by 4 bases and J by 3 bases, with 13 bases between.

The rearrangement joins TRBV6-6 to TRBJ1-2; TRBD1 agrees at 10 bases. The junction had 11 bases not matched to a gene; V was cut back by 6 bases and J by 4 bases. The CDR3 loop spans 16 amino acids. The germline CDR1 and CDR2 sequences are MNHNY and SVGAGI (reference sequence). Written as DNA, the CDR3 is TGTGCCAGCAGGGGGCAGGGACAGGGGCTATTCTATGGCTACACCTTC. It is translated as CASRGQGQGLFYGYTF.

The rearrangement uses TRBV19 and TRBJ2-1; D is ambiguous. From germline, CDR1 is LNHDA and CDR2 SQIVND (reference sequence). Trimming pared 1 base from V and 0 bases from J, leaving 19 bases between. There are 19 residues in the CDR3. CDR3 sequence: CASSIVGTPTPSSYNEQFF. CDR3 bases: TGTGCCAGTAGTATAGTTGGTACCCCAACCCCCAGCTCCTACAATGAGCAGTTCTTC.

Concerning this clone itself: The sample has other DNA sequences that encode this CDR3 too. The CDR3, as DNA: TGCGCCAGCAGCGTGGGACTAGCGGGAGGCAATGAGCAGTTCTTC. As protein: CASSVGLAGGNEQFF. J is TRBJ2-1 and V is TRBV5-1; 15 bases fit TRBD2. V lost 4 bases, J lost 6 bases, and 2 bases stayed unmatched. Germline V gives CDR1 SGHRS, CDR2 YFSETQ. The CDR3 covers 15 residues.

The gene calls are TRBV11-2 and TRBJ2-5, with 7 positions matching TRBD1. From germline, CDR1 is SGHAT and CDR2 FQNNGV. With 5 bases clipped from V and 7 bases from J, the junction kept 10 bases outside the gene matches. The CDR3 has 14 residues. CDR3 DNA: TGTGCCAGCAGCCCTAGACAGGGTACCGGGACCCAGTACTTC. Its translation: CASSPRQGTGTQYF. Based on the CDR3 plus reference TRBV11-2 and TRBJ2-5, the full variable domain is EAGVAQSPRYKIIEKRQSVAFWCNPISGHATLYWYQQILGQGPKLLIQFQNNGVVDDSQLPKDRFSAERLKGVDSTLKIQPAKLEDSAVYLCASSPRQGTGTQYFGPGTRLLVL.